This T cell receptor (beta chain) was captured by sequencing in a study of blood T cell repertoires in COVID-19. The overall study: There were acute and convalescent COVID-19 samples, and they came from the United States, Italy and Spain.

The CDR3 is 17 amino acids. Germline-derived CDR1 and CDR2 are LGHNT and FRNRAP. Deletions cut 2 bases from V and 0 bases from J, with 13 bases between. Participants' own reports of clinical history determined their cohort assignment. The authors' processing: Estimation of nucleated cell counts relied on the amplification of reference gene primers. The protocol was immunoSEQ multiplex PCR, while the TCRdb copy is restricted to in-frame clones and leaves out a portion. That table gives V, J and clone size, and the DNA gave D and trimming. The table lists hundreds of thousands of clones, about nine tenths of them singletons.

The sequence derives from a woman between 45 and 60 years old who had been exposed to COVID-19. V gene TRBV12-5 combines with J gene TRBJ2-2; no firm D call. What was sequenced was PBMCs or T cells enriched from blood (not recorded which). This chain's CDR3 is CASGLFISPTNTGELFF. Here the CDR3 DNA reads TGTGCTAGTGGTTTGTTTATTAGCCCGACGAACACCGGGGAGCTGTTTTTT.